This T cell receptor beta chain derives from a study of blood T cell repertoires in COVID-19. Study in general: The United States, Italy and Spain were the sources of the acute and convalescent COVID-19 samples. Sources were T cells, B-cell-depleted T cells, or PBMCs; the material itself was cDNA or gDNA.

This clone was observed a few times. In the original analysis: Estimates of nucleated cell counts were drawn from the amplification of reference gene primers. Profiling relied on immunoSEQ multiplex PCR, and the TCRdb table lists in-frame clones only, not all of them. V and J calls and clone size are copied from that table; D and trimming were computed from the DNA. The data show about 130,000 clones, just under 85% seen once. The junction had 3 bases not matched to a gene; V was cut back by 3 bases and J by 6 bases. Germline loops: CDR1 MNHEY, CDR2 SMNVEV (reference sequence). The CDR3 runs 14 residues.

Sample: peripheral blood. The rearrangement joins TRBV27 to TRBJ1-2; TRBD1 aligns across 11 bases. The receptor comes from a woman of 80 years or more with acute or convalescent COVID-19. DNA for the CDR3: TGTGCCAGCAGTTTGGGACAGGGGGGCGATGGCTACACCTTC. Its translation: CASSLGQGGDGYTF.